This T cell receptor (beta chain) was recorded in a study of regulatory T cells in long-lasting Graves disease. The wider study: Positive TSH receptor antibodies alongside over 5 years of antithyroid drugs were what marked Graves' disease as persistent. General study findings and limits: Accuracy could have been hurt by small sample size. Segments TRBV28, TRBJ1-2 and TRBJ2-5 showed preferential usage in persistent disease.

As for time point: persistent/refractory GD, antithyroid drugs over 5 years with positive TRAb. From PBMCs, RNA was extracted and then used to make the TCR library. Under American Thyroid Association guidelines, Graves' disease was diagnosed. In regard to this clonotype: What it recognizes is unknown.

HTBI primers from iRepertoire and Arm-PCR of CDR3 regions yielded the TCR beta libraries. TCRdb ran MiXCR on the multiplex PCR reads and lists one entry per CDR3 protein. The sample yields under 350,000 distinct CDR3 sequences, 22% seen once. V dropped 4 bases and J dropped 7 bases, with 17 bases sitting between them. Germline-derived CDR1 and CDR2 are KGHSH and LQKENI. CDR3 size: 15 residues. The J gene is TRBJ2-4, the V gene TRBV18; maybe TRBD1 (6 bases). This TCR derives from a female donor with Graves disease. Specimen: peripheral blood mononuclear cells (PBMCs), collected when the disease was refractory, from a patient treated with antithyroid drugs. The CDR3 DNA is TGTGCCAGCTCACGGGGATACGAACAGGGCAACATTCAGTACTTC. Protein: CASSRGYEQGNIQYF.